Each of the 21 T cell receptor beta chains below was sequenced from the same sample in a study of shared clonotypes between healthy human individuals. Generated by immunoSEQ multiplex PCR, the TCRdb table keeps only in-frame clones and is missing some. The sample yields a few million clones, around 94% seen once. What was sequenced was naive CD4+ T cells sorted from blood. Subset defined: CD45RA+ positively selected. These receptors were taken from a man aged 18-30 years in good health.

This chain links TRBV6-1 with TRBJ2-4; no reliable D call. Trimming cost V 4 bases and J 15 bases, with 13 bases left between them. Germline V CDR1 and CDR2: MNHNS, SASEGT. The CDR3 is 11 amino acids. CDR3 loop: CASSGPWAPYF. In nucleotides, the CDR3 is TGTGCCAGCAGTGGACCTTGGGCCCCGTACTTC.

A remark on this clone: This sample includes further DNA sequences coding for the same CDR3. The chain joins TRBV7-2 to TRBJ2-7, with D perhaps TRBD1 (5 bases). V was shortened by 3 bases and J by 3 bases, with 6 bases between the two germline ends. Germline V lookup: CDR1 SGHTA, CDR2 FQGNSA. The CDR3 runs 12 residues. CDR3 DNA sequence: TGTGCCAGCAGCTTTCAGGGCTACGAGCAGTACTTC. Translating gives CASSFQGYEQYF.

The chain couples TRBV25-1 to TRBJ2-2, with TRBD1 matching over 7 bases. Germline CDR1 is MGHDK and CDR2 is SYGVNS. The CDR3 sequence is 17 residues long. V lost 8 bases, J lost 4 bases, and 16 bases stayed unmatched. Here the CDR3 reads CASATGISSSATGELFF. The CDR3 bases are TGTGCCAGCGCGACAGGGATCAGCTCTAGTGCCACCGGGGAGCTGTTTTTT.

The CDR3 coding sequence is TGCGCCAGCAGATCTAGCACTAGCACAGATACGCAGTATTTT. It translates to CASRSSTSTDTQYF. The V call is TRBV5-1, the J call TRBJ2-3, with D possibly being TRBD2 (5 bases). The V end lost 5 bases, the J end lost 0 bases, and 10 bases lay between the germline ends. Germline assignment: CDR1 SGHRS and CDR2 YFSETQ. The CDR3 runs 14 residues.

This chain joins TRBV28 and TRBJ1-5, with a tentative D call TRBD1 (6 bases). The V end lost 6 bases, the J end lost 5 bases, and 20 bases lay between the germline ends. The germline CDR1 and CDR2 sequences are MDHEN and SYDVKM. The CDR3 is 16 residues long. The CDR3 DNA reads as TGTGCCAGCAGCACATCCGGGACAAAAAAACATCAGCCCCAGCATTTT. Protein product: CASSTSGTKKHQPQHF.

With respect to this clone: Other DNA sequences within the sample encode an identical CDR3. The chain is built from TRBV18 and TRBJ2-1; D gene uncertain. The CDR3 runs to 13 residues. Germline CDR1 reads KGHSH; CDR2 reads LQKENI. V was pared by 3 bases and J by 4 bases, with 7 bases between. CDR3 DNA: TGTGCCAGCTCACCCGCTAGTTACAATGAGCAGTTCTTC. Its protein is CASSPASYNEQFF. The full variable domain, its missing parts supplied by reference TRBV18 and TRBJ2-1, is NAGVMQNPRHLVRRRGQEARLRCSPMKGHSHVYWYRQLPEEGLKFMVYLQKENIIDESGMPKERFSAEFPKEGPSILRIQQVVRGDSAAYFCASSPASYNEQFFGPGTRLTVL.

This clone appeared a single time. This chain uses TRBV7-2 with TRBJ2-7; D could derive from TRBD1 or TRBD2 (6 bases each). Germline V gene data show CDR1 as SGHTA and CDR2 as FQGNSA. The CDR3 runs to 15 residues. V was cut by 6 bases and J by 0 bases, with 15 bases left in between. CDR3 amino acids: CASSSWRGSSYEQYF. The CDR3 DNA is TGTGCCAGCAGTTCTTGGAGGGGGTCCTCCTACGAGCAGTACTTC.

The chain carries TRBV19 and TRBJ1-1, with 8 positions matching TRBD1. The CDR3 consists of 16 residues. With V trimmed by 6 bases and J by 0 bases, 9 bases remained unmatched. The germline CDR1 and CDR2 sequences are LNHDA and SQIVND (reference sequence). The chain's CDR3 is CASSARQGRMNTEAFF. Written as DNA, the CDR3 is TGTGCCAGTAGCGCGCGACAGGGGAGAATGAACACTGAAGCTTTCTTT.

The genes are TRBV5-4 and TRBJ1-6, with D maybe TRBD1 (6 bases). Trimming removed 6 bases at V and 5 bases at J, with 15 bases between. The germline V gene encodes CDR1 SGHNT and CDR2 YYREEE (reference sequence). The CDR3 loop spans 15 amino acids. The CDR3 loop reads CASKRGDPNNSPLHF. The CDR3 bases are TGTGCCAGCAAAAGGGGGGACCCCAATAATTCACCCCTCCACTTT.

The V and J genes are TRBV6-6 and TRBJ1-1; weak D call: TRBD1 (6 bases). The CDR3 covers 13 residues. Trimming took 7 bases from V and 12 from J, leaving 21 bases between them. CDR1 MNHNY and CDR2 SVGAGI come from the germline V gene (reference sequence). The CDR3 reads CASTPGGGAWSFF. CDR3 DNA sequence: TGTGCCAGCACCCCGGGGGGGGGCGCCTGGTCTTTCTTT.

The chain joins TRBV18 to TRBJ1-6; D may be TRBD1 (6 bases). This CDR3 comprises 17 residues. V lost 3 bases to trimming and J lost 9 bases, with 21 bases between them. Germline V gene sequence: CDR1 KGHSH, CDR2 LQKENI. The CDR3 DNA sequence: TGTGCCAGCTCACCTCAGCCGGGGCAGGGGAGTATTTCACCCCTCCACTTT. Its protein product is CASSPQPGQGSISPLHF.

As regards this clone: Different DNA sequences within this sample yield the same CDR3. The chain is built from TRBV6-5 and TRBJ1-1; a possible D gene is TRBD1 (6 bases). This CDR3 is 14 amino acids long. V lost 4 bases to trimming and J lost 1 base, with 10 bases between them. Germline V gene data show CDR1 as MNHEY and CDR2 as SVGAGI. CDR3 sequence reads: CASSLTTGNTEAFF. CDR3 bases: TGTGCCAGCAGTTTAACGACAGGGAACACTGAAGCTTTCTTT.

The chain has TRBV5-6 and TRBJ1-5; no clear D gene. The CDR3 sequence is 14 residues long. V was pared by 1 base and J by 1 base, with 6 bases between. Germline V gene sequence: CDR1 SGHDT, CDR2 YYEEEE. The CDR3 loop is CASSLQVSNQPQHF. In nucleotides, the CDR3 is TGTGCCAGCAGCTTGCAGGTCAGCAATCAGCCCCAGCATTTT.

The CDR3 DNA reads as TGTGCCAGCAGCTTAGAGGCAGGGGGCGATCAGCCCCAGCATTTT. This gives the protein CASSLEAGGDQPQHF. J is TRBJ1-5 and V is TRBV7-2; 8 bases map to TRBD1. Germline values: CDR1 SGHTA, CDR2 FQGNSA. CDR3 size: 15 residues. V shed 1 base, J shed 5 bases, and the junction held 4 bases outside the gene matches.

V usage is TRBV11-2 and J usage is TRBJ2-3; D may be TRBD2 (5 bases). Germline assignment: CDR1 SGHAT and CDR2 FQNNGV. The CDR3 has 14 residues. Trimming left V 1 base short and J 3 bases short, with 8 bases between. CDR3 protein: CASSLVRGTDTQYF. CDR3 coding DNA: TGTGCCAGCAGCTTAGTCCGGGGTACAGATACGCAGTATTTT.

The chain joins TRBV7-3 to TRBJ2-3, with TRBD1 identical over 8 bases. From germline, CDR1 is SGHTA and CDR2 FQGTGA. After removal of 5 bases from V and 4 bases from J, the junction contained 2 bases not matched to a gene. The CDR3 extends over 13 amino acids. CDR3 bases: TGTGCCAGCAGCGAACAGGGGGCAGATACGCAGTATTTT. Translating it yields CASSEQGADTQYF.

The CDR3 here is CATSRPLAGTNTGELFF. CDR3 DNA: TGTGCCACCAGCAGACCCTTAGCGGGGACGAACACCGGGGAGCTGTTTTTT. J is TRBJ2-2 and V is TRBV15; 8 bases agree with TRBD2. The CDR3 is 17 amino acids. J lost 0 bases, V lost 2 bases, and 5 bases had no gene match. Germline V gives CDR1 LNHNV, CDR2 YYDKDF (reference sequence).

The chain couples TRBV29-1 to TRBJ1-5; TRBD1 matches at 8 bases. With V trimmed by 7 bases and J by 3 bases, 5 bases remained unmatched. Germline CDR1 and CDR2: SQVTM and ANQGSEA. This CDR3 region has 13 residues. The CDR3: CSAATGVNQPQHF. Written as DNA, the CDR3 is TGCAGCGCCGCGACAGGGGTCAATCAGCCCCAGCATTTT.

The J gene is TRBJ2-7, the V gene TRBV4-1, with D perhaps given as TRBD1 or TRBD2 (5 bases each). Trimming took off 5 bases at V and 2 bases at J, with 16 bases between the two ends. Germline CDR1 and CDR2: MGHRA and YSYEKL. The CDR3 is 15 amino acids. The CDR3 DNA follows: TGCGCCAGCAGCGGCCACCGGGACGGACCCTACGAGCAGTACTTC. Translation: CASSGHRDGPYEQYF.

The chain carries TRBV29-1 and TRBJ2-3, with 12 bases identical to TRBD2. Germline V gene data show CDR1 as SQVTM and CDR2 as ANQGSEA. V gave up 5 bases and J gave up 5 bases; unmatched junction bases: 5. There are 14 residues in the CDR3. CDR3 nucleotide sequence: TGCAGCGTTTGGACTAGCGGGACGGGAGATACGCAGTATTTT. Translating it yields CSVWTSGTGDTQYF.

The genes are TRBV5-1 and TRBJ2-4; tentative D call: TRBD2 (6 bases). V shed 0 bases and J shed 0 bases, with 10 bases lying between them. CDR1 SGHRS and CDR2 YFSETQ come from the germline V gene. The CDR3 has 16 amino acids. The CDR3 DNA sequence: TGCGCCAGCAGCTTGGAAGTGGGGGGAGCCAAAAACATTCAGTACTTC. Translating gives CASSLEVGGAKNIQYF.